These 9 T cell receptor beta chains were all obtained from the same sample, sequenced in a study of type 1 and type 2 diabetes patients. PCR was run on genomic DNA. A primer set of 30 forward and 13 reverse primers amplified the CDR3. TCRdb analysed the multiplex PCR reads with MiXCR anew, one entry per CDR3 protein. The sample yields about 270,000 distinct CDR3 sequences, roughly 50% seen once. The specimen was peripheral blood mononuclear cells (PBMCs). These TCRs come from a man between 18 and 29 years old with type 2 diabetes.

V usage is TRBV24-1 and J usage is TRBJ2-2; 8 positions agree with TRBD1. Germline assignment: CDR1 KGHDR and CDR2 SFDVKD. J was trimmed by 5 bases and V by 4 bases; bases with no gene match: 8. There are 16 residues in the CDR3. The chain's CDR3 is CATSESPGGGTGELFF. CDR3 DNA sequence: TGTGCCACCAGTGAATCCCCAGGGGGCGGAACCGGGGAGCTGTTTTTT.

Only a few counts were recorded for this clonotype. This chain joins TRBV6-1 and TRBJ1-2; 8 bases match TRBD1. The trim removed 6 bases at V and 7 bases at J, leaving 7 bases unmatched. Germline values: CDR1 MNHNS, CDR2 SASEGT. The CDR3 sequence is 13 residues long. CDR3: CASRHTGGTGYTF. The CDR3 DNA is TGTGCCAGCAGACACACAGGGGGTACTGGCTACACCTTC.

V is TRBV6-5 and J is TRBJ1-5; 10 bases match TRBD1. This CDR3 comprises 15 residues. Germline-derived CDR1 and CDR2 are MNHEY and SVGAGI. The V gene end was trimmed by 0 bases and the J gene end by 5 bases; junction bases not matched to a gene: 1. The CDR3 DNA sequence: TGTGCCAGCAGTTACTCTGGGACAGGGGATCAGCCCCAGCATTTT. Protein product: CASSYSGTGDQPQHF.

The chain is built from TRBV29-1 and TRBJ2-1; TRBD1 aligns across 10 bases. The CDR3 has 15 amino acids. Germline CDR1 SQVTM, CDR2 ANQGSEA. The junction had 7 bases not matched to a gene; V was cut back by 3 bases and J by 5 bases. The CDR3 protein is CSVDSGGTGDNEQFF. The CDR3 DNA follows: TGCAGCGTTGATTCCGGGGGGACAGGGGACAATGAGCAGTTCTTC.

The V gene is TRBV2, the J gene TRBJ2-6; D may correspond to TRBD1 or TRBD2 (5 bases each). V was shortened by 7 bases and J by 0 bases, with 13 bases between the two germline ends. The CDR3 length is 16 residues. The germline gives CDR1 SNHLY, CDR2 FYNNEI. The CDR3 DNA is TGTGCCAGCACAAAGGGGAGAGTCTCTGGGGCCAACGTCCTGACTTTC. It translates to CASTKGRVSGANVLTF.

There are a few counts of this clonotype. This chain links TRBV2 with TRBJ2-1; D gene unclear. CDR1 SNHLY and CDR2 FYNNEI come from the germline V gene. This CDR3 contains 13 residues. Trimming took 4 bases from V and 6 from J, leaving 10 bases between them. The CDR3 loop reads CASSVPEFNEQFF. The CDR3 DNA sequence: TGTGCCAGCAGTGTGCCGGAGTTCAATGAGCAGTTCTTC.

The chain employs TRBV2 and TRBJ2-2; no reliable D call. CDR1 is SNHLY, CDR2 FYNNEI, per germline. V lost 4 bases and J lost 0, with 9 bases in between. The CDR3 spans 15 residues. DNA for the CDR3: TGTGCCAGCAGTGCGGGCAGTCCGAACACCGGGGAGCTGTTTTTT. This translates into CASSAGSPNTGELFF. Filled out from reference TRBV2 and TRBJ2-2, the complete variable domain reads EPEVTQTPSHQVTQMGQEVILRCVPISNHLYFYWYRQILGQKVEFLVSFYNNEISEKSEIFDDQFSVERPDGSNFTLKIRSTKLEDSAMYFCASSAGSPNTGELFFGEGSRLTVL.

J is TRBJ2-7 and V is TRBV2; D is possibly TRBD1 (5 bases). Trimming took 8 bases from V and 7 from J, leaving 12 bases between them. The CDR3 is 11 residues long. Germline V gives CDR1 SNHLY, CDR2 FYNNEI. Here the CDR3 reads CASRTMLEQYF. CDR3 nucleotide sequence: TGTGCCAGCCGGACAATGCTAGAGCAGTACTTC.

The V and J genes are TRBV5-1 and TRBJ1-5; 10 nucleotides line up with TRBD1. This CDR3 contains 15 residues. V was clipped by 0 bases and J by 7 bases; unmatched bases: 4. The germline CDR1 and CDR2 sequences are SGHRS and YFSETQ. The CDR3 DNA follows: TGCGCCAGCAGCTTGGAAGGGACAGGGGACCAGCCCCAGCATTTT. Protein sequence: CASSLEGTGDQPQHF.